Below, 22 T cell receptor beta chains from the same sample are listed, as sequenced in a study of T-cell reconstitution after alpha-beta-depleted transplantation in children. Library preparation (for TCRbeta) was performed with unique molecular identifiers. TCRdb recomputed calls from the PCR reads with MiXCR, one row per CDR3 protein. The sample yields about 870,000 distinct CDR3 sequences, 16% seen once. The sequences come from PBMCs, mostly from graft donor cells, collected 360 days after TCRalphabeta/CD19-depleted stem cell transplant. The receptors originated from a male patient between 10 and 17 years old who had a stem cell transplant for acute lymphoblastic leukemia, so the T cells may come from the graft donor.

This clonotype has only a few counts. The rearrangement links TRBV5-1 to TRBJ2-5, with D possibly matching TRBD2 (6 bases). With 4 bases removed from V and 9 bases from J, the gap between germline ends came to 16 bases. This CDR3 region has 13 residues. Germline CDR1 is SGHRS and CDR2 is YFSETQ. The DNA for the CDR3 is TGCGCCAGCAGCGGATGGGACCGGGAGCCCCAGTACTTC. Its translation: CASSGWDREPQYF.

This clonotype was detected ten times or more. V usage is TRBV20-1 and J usage is TRBJ2-2; TRBD2 is a possible D gene (6 bases). This CDR3 comprises 15 residues. Germline CDR1 DFQATT, CDR2 SNEGSKA (reference sequence). Between the trimmed V and J ends, which lost 5 bases and 2 bases, there was a span of 15 bases. The CDR3 loop reads CSAPGGRINTGELFF. The CDR3 region has the DNA TGCAGTGCTCCCGGAGGGCGGATTAACACCGGGGAGCTGTTTTTT.

This clonotype was observed a handful of times. The chain combines TRBV29-1 with TRBJ2-7; TRBD1 matches 10 bases. Germline V CDR1 and CDR2: SQVTM, ANQGSEA. This CDR3 spans 15 amino acids. The junction had 10 bases not matched to a gene; V was cut back by 6 bases and J by 2 bases. This chain's CDR3 is CSVLTSGQGAYEQYF. Here the CDR3 DNA reads TGCAGCGTCCTAACCTCCGGACAGGGGGCCTACGAGCAGTACTTC.

This clonotype was counted a single time. The rearrangement uses TRBV2 and TRBJ1-2, with 12 bases lining up with TRBD1. The CDR3 loop spans 16 amino acids. J lost 7 bases, V lost 6 bases, and 12 bases had no gene match. Germline V gives CDR1 SNHLY, CDR2 FYNNEI. The CDR3 loop reads CASSPTRGQGAGGYTF. The CDR3 DNA follows: TGTGCCAGCAGCCCTACCCGGGGACAGGGGGCTGGTGGCTACACCTTC.

This clonotype was detected a few times. V and J are TRBV29-1 and TRBJ2-2; the match to TRBD1 covers 8 bases. CDR1 is SQVTM and CDR2 is ANQGSEA in the germline V gene. V lost 4 bases and J lost 1; bases outside the gene matches: 5. The CDR3 totals 15 residues. The CDR3 DNA sequence: TGCAGCGTTGTCTCAGGGGGCCTGAACACCGGGGAGCTGTTTTTT. Its translation: CSVVSGGLNTGELFF.

This chain uses TRBV30 with TRBJ2-1; maybe TRBD2 (5 bases). The V and J ends lost 0 bases and 9 bases respectively, with 9 bases between them. The germline gives CDR1 GTSNPN, CDR2 SVGIG (reference sequence). The length of the CDR3 is 12 residues. The CDR3 is CAWSVRGIEQFF. In DNA form, the CDR3 reads TGTGCCTGGAGTGTACGAGGGATTGAGCAGTTCTTC.

The chain is built from TRBV11-2 and TRBJ2-7; D uncertain. The CDR3 loop spans 12 amino acids. Germline CDR1 SGHAT, CDR2 FQNNGV. V was clipped by 3 bases and J by 5 bases, with 8 bases between them. The DNA of the CDR3 is TGTGCCAGCAGCTTCTTGAAGGACGAGCAGTACTTC. This translates into CASSFLKDEQYF.

This clonotype was found many times. This chain joins TRBV20-1 and TRBJ2-1; 7 bases are a match to TRBD1. The CDR3 covers 15 residues. CDR1 is DFQATT, CDR2 SNEGSKA, per germline (reference sequence). The trim removed 0 bases at V and 5 bases at J, leaving 7 bases unmatched. The CDR3 spells CSARDAGQVDNEQFF. The CDR3 bases are TGCAGTGCTAGAGATGCCGGACAGGTAGACAATGAGCAGTTCTTC.

This rearrangement joins TRBV5-1 to TRBJ1-3; 7 bases fit TRBD1. Germline CDR1 SGHRS, CDR2 YFSETQ. V dropped 0 bases and J dropped 2; count of bases not matched to a gene: 5. The CDR3 consists of 16 residues. The CDR3 region is CASSLGQGWAGNTIYF. The DNA of the CDR3 is TGCGCCAGCAGCTTGGGACAGGGTTGGGCTGGAAACACCATATATTTT. Using reference TRBV5-1 and TRBJ1-3 for the parts outside the CDR3, the full variable domain is KAGVTQTPRYLIKTRGQQVTLSCSPISGHRSVSWYQQTPGQGLQFLFEYFSETQRNKGNFPGRFSGRQFSNSRSEMNVSTLELGDSALYLCASSLGQGWAGNTIYFGEGSWLTVV.

This clonotype was recorded a few times. The V gene is TRBV18, the J gene TRBJ2-7; 10 bases align to TRBD1. This CDR3 is built from 19 residues. The V gene's germline CDR1 is KGHSH and CDR2 LQKENI. Trimming took 2 bases from V and 3 from J; bases not matched to a gene: 16. CDR3 sequence: CASSPVTPYRDRGIYEQYF. In DNA form, the CDR3 reads TGTGCCAGCTCACCAGTCACGCCCTATAGGGACAGGGGAATCTACGAGCAGTACTTC.

The chain recombines TRBV6-6 with TRBJ2-1, with 10 bases identical to TRBD2. There are 13 residues in the CDR3. Germline CDR1 is MNHNY and CDR2 is SVGAGI (reference sequence). After removal of 9 bases from V and 3 bases from J, the junction contained 2 bases not matched to a gene. CDR3 in amino acids: CASGTSDYNEQFF. CDR3 bases: TGTGCCAGTGGGACTAGCGACTACAATGAGCAGTTCTTC.

This clonotype was counted a few times. The J gene is TRBJ2-5, the V gene TRBV6-2 or TRBV6-3; D is ambiguous. The ends were cut back, 5 bases at V and 5 bases at J, with 12 bases in the middle. This CDR3 is 13 amino acids long. Looked up from germline, CDR1 is MNHEY and CDR2 is SVGEGT. The CDR3 DNA sequence: TGTGCCAGCAGTACCCGACTCGCCGAGACCCAGTACTTC. As protein: CASSTRLAETQYF.

The chain has TRBV7-9 and TRBJ2-3, with D perhaps TRBD1 (6 bases). The germline V gene encodes CDR1 SEHNR and CDR2 FQNEAQ (reference sequence). V was shortened by 1 base and J by 2 bases, with 13 bases between the two germline ends. The length of the CDR3 is 16 residues. CDR3 sequence reads: CASSLDHRAHTDTQYF. The CDR3 DNA follows: TGTGCCAGCAGCTTAGACCACAGGGCCCACACAGATACGCAGTATTTT. Full variable domain (remainder filled in from reference TRBV7-9 and TRBJ2-3): DTGVSQNPRHKITKRGQNVTFRCDPISEHNRLYWYRQTLGQGPEFLTYFQNEAQLEKSRLLSDRFSAERPKGSFSTLEIQRTEQGDSAMYLCASSLDHRAHTDTQYFGPGTRLTVL.

J is TRBJ2-3 and V is TRBV11-2; possible D gene TRBD2, 6 bases. Trimming removed 3 bases from V and 1 base from J, with 14 bases in between. The CDR3 runs 16 residues. Germline-derived CDR1 and CDR2 are SGHAT and FQNNGV. DNA for the CDR3: TGTGCCAGCAGCTTTGGAACTAGCAGGCGCACAGATACGCAGTATTTT. Protein product: CASSFGTSRRTDTQYF.

The rearrangement links TRBV6-1 to TRBJ2-7; TRBD2 agrees at 14 bases. J lost 4 bases, V lost 5 bases, and 7 bases had no gene match. Germline V gene lookup returns CDR1 MNHNS and CDR2 SASEGT. This CDR3 has 16 amino acids. This CDR3 is CASSPGTSGRGYEQYF. CDR3 nucleotide sequence: TGTGCCAGCAGTCCCGGGACTAGCGGGAGAGGATACGAGCAGTACTTC.

The chain employs TRBV12-3 or TRBV12-4 and TRBJ2-4; possibly TRBD2 for D (5 bases). The V end lost 5 bases, the J end lost 0 bases, and 11 bases lay between the germline ends. The CDR3 is made up of 15 amino acids. The CDR3 spells CASSAQDLAKNIQYF. The DNA of the CDR3 is TGTGCCAGCAGTGCCCAGGACTTAGCCAAAAACATTCAGTACTTC.

This clonotype has more than one count but fewer than ten. The chain combines TRBV20-1 with TRBJ2-3, with 10 bases that match TRBD2. The V gene end was trimmed by 2 bases and the J gene end by 2 bases; junction bases not matched to a gene: 13. The CDR3 is 18 amino acids. Germline V gene lookup returns CDR1 DFQATT and CDR2 SNEGSKA (reference sequence). CDR3 residues: CSARSASGRNEYTDTQYF. Written as DNA, the CDR3 is TGCAGTGCTAGATCAGCTAGCGGGAGAAATGAATACACAGATACGCAGTATTTT.

This clonotype has just a few counts. The gene calls are TRBV27 and TRBJ2-3; D is perhaps TRBD1 (6 bases). V was shortened by 4 bases and J by 2 bases, with 16 bases between the two germline ends. CDR1 and CDR2 from the germline V gene are MNHEY and SMNVEV (reference sequence). The CDR3 is 16 amino acids. CDR3 residues: CASSSPSRTVTDTQYF. The CDR3 DNA is TGTGCCAGCAGTTCTCCCTCCCGGACAGTCACAGATACGCAGTATTTT.

This clonotype has more than one count but fewer than ten. The chain has TRBV11-2 and TRBJ1-1; 9 positions match TRBD1. The germline gives CDR1 SGHAT, CDR2 FQNNGV. After removal of 7 bases from V and 4 bases from J, the junction contained 4 bases not matched to a gene. The CDR3 runs 13 residues. The CDR3 sequence is CASTQTGGTEAFF. The CDR3 coding sequence is TGTGCCAGCACTCAGACAGGGGGCACTGAAGCTTTCTTT. Complete variable domain (other parts from reference TRBV11-2 and TRBJ1-1): EAGVAQSPRYKIIEKRQSVAFWCNPISGHATLYWYQQILGQGPKLLIQFQNNGVVDDSQLPKDRFSAERLKGVDSTLKIQPAKLEDSAVYLCASTQTGGTEAFFGQGTRLTVV.

This clonotype has more than one count but fewer than ten. This sequence joins TRBV12-3 or TRBV12-4 and TRBJ2-1, with unresolved D. Trimming pared 5 bases from V and 6 bases from J, leaving 14 bases between. The CDR3 runs 14 residues. The chain's CDR3 is CASSAPGVRNEQFF. CDR3 in DNA: TGTGCCAGCAGTGCTCCTGGAGTACGCAATGAGCAGTTCTTC.

This clonotype has only a few counts. J is TRBJ2-5 and V is TRBV7-6; D not resolved. Germline V gene sequence: CDR1 SGHVS, CDR2 FNYEAQ. The CDR3 extends over 15 amino acids. The V gene lost 3 bases and the J gene lost 2 bases, with 13 bases spanning the gap. DNA of the CDR3: TGTGCCAGCAGCTTCTCACCAGCTTCACAAGAGACCCAGTACTTC. Protein product: CASSFSPASQETQYF.

The table lists this clonotype with a few counts. The chain has TRBV28 and TRBJ2-1, with 9 bases identical to TRBD1. CDR1 is MDHEN, CDR2 SYDVKM, per germline. This CDR3 is built from 16 residues. V dropped 6 bases and J dropped 0; count of bases not matched to a gene: 6. The CDR3 here is CASREHRGHSYNEQFF. DNA of the CDR3: TGTGCCAGCAGGGAACACAGGGGGCACTCCTACAATGAGCAGTTCTTC.